This TCR beta chain was sequenced for a study of somatic mutations in cytotoxic T cells in rheumatoid arthritis. Germline loops: CDR1 SGHNT, CDR2 YENEEA. This CDR3 has 16 residues. With V trimmed by 5 bases and J by 6 bases, 9 bases remained unmatched. Sequencing was performed with immunoSEQ multiplex PCR; in TCRdb, only in-frame clones are kept and a portion is missing. The table has about 11,000 clones, roughly four fifths seen once. The sequenced sample consisted of CD8+ T cells sorted from blood. This clonotype was obtained from a woman aged 40 to 50 in good health. The chain recombines TRBV11-3 with TRBJ2-1, with TRBD2 matching 11 bases. The CDR3 loop reads CASSPGLAAYGNEQFF. In DNA form, the CDR3 reads TGTGCCAGCAGCCCGGGACTAGCGGCATATGGCAATGAGCAGTTCTTC.